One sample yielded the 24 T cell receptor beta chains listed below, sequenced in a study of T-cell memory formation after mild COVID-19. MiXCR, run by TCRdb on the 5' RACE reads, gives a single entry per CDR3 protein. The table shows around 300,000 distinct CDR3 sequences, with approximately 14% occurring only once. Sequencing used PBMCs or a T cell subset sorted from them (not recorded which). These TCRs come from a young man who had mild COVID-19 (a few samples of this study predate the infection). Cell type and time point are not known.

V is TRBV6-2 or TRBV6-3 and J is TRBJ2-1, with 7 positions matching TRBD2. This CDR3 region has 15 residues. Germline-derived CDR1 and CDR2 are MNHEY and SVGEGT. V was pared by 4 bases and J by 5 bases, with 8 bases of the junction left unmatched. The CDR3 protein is CASSLITGGNNEQFF. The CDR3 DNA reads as TGTGCCAGCAGTTTGATAACGGGGGGAAACAATGAGCAGTTCTTC.

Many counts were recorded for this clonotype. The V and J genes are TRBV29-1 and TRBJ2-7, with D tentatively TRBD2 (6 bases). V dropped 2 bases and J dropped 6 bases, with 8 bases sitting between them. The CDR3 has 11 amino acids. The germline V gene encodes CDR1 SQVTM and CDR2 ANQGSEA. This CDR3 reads CSVELGGEQYV. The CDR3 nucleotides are TGCAGCGTTGAATTGGGGGGCGAGCAGTACGTC.

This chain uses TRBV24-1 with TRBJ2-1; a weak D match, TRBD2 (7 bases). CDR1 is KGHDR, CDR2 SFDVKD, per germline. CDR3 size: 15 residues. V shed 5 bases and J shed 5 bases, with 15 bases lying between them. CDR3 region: CATSAAGAGNNEQFF. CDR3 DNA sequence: TGTGCCACCAGTGCTGCGGGGGCAGGAAACAATGAGCAGTTCTTC.

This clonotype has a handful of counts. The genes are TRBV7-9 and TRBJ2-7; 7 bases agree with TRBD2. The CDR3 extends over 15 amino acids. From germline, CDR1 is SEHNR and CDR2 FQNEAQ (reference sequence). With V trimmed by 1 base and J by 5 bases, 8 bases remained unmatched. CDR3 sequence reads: CASSLGRLARDEQYF. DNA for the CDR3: TGTGCCAGCAGCTTAGGCCGACTAGCCCGCGACGAGCAGTACTTC.

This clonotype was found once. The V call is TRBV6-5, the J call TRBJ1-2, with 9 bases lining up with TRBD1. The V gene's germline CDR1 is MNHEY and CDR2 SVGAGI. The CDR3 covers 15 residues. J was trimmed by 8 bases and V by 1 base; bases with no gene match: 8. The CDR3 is CASSYLGQGREGYTF. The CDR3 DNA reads TGTGCCAGCAGTTACTTAGGACAGGGGCGAGAGGGCTACACCTTC.

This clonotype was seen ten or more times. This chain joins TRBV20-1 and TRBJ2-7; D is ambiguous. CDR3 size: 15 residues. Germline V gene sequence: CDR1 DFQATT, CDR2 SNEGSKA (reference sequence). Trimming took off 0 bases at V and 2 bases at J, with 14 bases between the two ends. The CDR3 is CSARDWGQAPYEQYF. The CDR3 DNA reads TGCAGTGCTAGAGATTGGGGTCAAGCGCCCTACGAGCAGTACTTC.

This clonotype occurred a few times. This chain's CDR3 is CASSFSPGTDTQYF. The CDR3 DNA sequence: TGTGCCAGCAGCTTTTCGCCGGGCACAGATACGCAGTATTTT. The rearrangement links TRBV7-2 to TRBJ2-3; no definite D call. V lost 3 bases and J 1 base, leaving 8 bases between the germline ends. The germline V gene encodes CDR1 SGHTA and CDR2 FQGNSA. The CDR3 has 14 residues.

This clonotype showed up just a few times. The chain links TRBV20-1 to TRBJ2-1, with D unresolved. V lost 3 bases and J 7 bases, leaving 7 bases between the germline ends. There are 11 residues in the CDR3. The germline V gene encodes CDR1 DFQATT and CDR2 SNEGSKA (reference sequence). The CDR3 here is CSASRWNEQFF. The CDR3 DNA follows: TGCAGTGCTAGTCGATGGAATGAGCAGTTCTTC.

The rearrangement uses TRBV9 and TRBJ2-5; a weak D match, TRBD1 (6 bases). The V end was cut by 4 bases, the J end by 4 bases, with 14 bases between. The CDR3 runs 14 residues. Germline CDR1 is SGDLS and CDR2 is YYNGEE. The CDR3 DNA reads TGTGCCAGCAGCCGATGGGGGCTTGGAGAGACCCAGTACTTC. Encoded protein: CASSRWGLGETQYF.

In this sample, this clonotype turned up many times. DNA of the CDR3: TGTGCCAGCAGGAAGACAGAACTTACCTACGAGCAGTACTTC. Translating it yields CASRKTELTYEQYF. V and J are TRBV6-5 and TRBJ2-7; D might be TRBD1 (5 bases). The germline V gene encodes CDR1 MNHEY and CDR2 SVGAGI. CDR3 length: 14 amino acids. Trimming removed 6 bases at V and 2 bases at J, with 14 bases between.

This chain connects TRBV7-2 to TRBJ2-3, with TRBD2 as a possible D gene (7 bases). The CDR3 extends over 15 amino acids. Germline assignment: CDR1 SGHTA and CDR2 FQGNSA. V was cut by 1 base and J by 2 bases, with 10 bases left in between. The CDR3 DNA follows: TGTGCCAGCAGCTTAGTCGGGGGGCCCACAGATACGCAGTATTTT. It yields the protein CASSLVGGPTDTQYF.

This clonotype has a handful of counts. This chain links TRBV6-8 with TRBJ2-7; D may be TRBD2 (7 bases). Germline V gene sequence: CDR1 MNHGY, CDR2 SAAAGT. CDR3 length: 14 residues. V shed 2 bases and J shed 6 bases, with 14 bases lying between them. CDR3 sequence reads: CASSYRLRGGEQYF. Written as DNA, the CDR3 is TGTGCCAGCAGTTACCGCCTGAGGGGGGGCGAGCAGTACTTC.

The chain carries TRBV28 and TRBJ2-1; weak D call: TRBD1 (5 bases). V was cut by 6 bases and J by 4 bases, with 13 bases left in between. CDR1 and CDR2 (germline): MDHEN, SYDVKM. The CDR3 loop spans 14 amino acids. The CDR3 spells CASSRERQYNEQFF. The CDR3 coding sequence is TGTGCCAGCAGCCGAGAGAGACAGTACAATGAGCAGTTCTTC.

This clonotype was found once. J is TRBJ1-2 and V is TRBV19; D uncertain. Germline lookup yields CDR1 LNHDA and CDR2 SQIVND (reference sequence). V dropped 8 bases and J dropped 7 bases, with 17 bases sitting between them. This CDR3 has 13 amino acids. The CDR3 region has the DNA TGTGCCAGTGGGGATTTGGTCTCGGTTGGCTACACCTTC. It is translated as CASGDLVSVGYTF.

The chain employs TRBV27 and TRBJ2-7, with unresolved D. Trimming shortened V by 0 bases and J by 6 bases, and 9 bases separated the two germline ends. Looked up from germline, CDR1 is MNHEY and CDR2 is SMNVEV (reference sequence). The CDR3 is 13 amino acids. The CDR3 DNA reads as TGTGCCAGCAGTTTATCGCCAGGTTTCGAGCAGTACGTC. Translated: CASSLSPGFEQYV.

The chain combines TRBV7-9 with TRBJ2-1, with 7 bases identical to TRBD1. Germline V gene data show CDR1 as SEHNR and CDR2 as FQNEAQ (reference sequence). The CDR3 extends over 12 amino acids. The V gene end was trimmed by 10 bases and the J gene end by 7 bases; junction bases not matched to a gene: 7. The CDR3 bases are TGTGCCACCGATACAGGGGAGAATGAGCAGTTCTTC. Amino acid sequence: CATDTGENEQFF.

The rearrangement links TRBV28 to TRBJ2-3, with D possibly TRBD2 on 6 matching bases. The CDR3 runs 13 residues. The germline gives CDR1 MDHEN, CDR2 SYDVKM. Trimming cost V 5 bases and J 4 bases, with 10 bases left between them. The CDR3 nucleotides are TGTGCCAGCAGTCGGGACTTATCAGATACGCAGTATTTT. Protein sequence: CASSRDLSDTQYF.

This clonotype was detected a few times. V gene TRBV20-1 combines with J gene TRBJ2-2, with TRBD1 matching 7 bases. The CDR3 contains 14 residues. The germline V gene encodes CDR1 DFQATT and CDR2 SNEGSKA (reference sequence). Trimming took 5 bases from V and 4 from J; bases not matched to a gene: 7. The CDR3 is CSAPTGPRTGELFF. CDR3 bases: TGCAGTGCTCCGACAGGGCCGCGCACCGGGGAGCTGTTTTTT.

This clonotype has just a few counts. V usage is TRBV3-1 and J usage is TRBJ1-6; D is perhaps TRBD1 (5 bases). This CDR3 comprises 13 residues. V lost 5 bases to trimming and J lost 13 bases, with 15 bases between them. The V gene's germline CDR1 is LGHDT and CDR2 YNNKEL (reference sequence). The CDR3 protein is CASSLSTGLPLHF. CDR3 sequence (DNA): TGTGCCAGCAGCTTGTCGACGGGACTCCCCCTCCACTTT. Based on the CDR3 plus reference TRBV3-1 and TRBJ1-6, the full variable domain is DTAVSQTPKYLVTQMGNDKSIKCEQNLGHDTMYWYKQDSKKFLKIMFSYNNKELIINETVPNRFSPKSPDKAHLNLHINSLELGDSAVYFCASSLSTGLPLHFGNGTRLTVT.

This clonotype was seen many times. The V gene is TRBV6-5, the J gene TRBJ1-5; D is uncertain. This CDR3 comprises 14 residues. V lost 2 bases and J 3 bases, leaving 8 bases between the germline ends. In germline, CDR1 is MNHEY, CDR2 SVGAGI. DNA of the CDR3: TGTGCCAGCAGTTACGAACAGTACAATCAGCCCCAGCATTTT. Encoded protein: CASSYEQYNQPQHF.

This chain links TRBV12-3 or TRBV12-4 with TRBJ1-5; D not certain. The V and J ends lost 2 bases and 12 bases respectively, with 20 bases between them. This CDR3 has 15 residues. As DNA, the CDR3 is TGTGCCAGCAGTTTATATCCCGGTAGGACGGGGATCCAGCATTTT. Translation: CASSLYPGRTGIQHF.

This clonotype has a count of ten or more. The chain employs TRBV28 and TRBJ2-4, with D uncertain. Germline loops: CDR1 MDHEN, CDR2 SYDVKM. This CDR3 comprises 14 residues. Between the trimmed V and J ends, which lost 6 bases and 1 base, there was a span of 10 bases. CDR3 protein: CASRNPGAKNIQYF. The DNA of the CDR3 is TGTGCCAGCAGAAACCCGGGTGCCAAAAACATTCAGTACTTC.

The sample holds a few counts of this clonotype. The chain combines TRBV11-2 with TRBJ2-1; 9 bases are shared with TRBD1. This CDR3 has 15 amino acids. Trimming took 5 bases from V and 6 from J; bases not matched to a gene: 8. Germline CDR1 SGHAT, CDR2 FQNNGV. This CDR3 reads CASSARTGVRNEQFF. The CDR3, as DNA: TGTGCCAGCAGCGCAAGGACAGGGGTCCGCAATGAGCAGTTCTTC. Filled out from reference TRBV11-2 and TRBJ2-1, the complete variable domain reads EAGVAQSPRYKIIEKRQSVAFWCNPISGHATLYWYQQILGQGPKLLIQFQNNGVVDDSQLPKDRFSAERLKGVDSTLKIQPAKLEDSAVYLCASSARTGVRNEQFFGPGTRLTVL.

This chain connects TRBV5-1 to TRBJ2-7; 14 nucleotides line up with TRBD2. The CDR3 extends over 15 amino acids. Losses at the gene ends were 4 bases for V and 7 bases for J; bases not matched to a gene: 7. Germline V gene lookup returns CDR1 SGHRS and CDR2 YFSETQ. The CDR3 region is CASSPRLAGGQEQYF. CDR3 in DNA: TGCGCCAGCAGCCCGCGACTAGCGGGGGGGCAGGAGCAGTACTTC.